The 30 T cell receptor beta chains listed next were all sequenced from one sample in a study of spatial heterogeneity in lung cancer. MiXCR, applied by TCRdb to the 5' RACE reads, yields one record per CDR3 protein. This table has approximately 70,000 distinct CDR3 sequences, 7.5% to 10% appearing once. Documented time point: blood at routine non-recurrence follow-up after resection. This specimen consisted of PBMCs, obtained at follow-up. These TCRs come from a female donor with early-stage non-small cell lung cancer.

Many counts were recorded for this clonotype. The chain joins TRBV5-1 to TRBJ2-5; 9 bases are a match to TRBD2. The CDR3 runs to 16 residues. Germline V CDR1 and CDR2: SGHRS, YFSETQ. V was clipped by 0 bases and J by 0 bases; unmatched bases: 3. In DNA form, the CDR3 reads TGCGCCAGCAGCTTGGCCCTAGCGGGGTACCAAGAGACCCAGTACTTC. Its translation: CASSLALAGYQETQYF. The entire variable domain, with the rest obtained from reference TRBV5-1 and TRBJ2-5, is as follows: KAGVTQTPRYLIKTRGQQVTLSCSPISGHRSVSWYQQTPGQGLQFLFEYFSETQRNKGNFPGRFSGRQFSNSRSEMNVSTLELGDSALYLCASSLALAGYQETQYFGPGTRLLVL.

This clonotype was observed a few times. Here the CDR3 DNA reads TGTGCCAGCAGTGCGCGTCTAGCGGGACGGAACACCGGGGAGCTGTTTTTT. Encoded protein: CASSARLAGRNTGELFF. The rearrangement uses TRBV6-1 and TRBJ2-2; 9 nucleotides line up with TRBD2. With 4 bases clipped from V and 1 base from J, the junction kept 7 bases outside the gene matches. The germline gives CDR1 MNHNS, CDR2 SASEGT. The CDR3 extends over 17 amino acids.

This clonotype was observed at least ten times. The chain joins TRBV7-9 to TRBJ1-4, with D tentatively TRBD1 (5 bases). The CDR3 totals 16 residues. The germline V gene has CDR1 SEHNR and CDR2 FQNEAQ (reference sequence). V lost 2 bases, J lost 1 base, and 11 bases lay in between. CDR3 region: CASSLWGSETNEKLFF. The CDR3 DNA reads TGTGCCAGCAGCTTATGGGGGTCCGAAACTAATGAAAAACTGTTTTTT. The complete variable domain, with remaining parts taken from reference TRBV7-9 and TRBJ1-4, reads DTGVSQNPRHKITKRGQNVTFRCDPISEHNRLYWYRQTLGQGPEFLTYFQNEAQLEKSRLLSDRFSAERPKGSFSTLEIQRTEQGDSAMYLCASSLWGSETNEKLFFGSGTQLSVL.

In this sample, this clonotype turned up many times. CDR3 coding DNA: TGTGCCAGCAGTTTAGTCCTGGTTAGCTCCTACAATGAGCAGTTCTTC. Translated, it gives CASSLVLVSSYNEQFF. The chain combines TRBV28 with TRBJ2-1; unclear D gene. Germline V gene lookup returns CDR1 MDHEN and CDR2 SYDVKM. This CDR3 region has 16 residues. The V end lost 2 bases, the J end lost 0 bases, and 11 bases lay between the germline ends.

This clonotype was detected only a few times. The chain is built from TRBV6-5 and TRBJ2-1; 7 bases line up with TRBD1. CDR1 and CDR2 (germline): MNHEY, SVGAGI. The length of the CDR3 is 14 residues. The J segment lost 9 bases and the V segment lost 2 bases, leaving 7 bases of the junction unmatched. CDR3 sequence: CASSYRGLGIEQFF. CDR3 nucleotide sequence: TGTGCCAGCAGTTACAGGGGGCTAGGGATTGAGCAGTTCTTC.

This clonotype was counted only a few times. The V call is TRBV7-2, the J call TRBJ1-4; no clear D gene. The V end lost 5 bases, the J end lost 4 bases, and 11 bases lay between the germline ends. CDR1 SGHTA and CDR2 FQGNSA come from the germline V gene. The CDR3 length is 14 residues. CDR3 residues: CASSLGLLNEKLFF. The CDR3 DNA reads TGTGCCAGCAGCCTGGGTCTACTTAATGAAAAACTGTTTTTT. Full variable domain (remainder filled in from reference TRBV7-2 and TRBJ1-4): GAGVSQSPSNKVTEKGKDVELRCDPISGHTALYWYRQSLGQGLEFLIYFQGNSAPDKSGLPSDRFSAERTGGSVSTLTIQRTQQEDSAVYLCASSLGLLNEKLFFGSGTQLSVL.

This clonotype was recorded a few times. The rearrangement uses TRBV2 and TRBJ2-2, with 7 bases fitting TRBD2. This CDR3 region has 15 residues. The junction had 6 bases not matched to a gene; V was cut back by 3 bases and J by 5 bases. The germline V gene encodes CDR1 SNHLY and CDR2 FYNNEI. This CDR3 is CASSELLALTGELFF. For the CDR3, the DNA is TGTGCCAGCAGTGAGTTACTAGCGCTGACCGGGGAGCTGTTTTTT.

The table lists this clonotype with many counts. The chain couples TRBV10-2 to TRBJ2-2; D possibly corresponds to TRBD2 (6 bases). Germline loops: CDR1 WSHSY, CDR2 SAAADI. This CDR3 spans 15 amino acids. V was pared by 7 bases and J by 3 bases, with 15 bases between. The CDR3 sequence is CASKKGRGDTGELFF. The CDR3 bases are TGCGCCAGCAAAAAAGGTCGCGGGGACACCGGGGAGCTGTTTTTT.

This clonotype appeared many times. The CDR3 sequence is CASSPRVPWNTGELFF. CDR3 DNA sequence: TGTGCCAGCAGCCCTCGAGTACCCTGGAACACCGGGGAGCTGTTTTTT. J is TRBJ2-2 and V is TRBV7-9; D remains unclear. The CDR3 contains 16 residues. Germline loops: CDR1 SEHNR, CDR2 FQNEAQ (reference sequence). With 5 bases removed from V and 1 base from J, the gap between germline ends came to 14 bases.

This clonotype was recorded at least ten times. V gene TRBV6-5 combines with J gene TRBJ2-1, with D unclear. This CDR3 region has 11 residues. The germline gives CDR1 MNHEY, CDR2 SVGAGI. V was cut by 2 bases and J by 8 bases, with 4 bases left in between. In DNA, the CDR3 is TGTGCCAGCAGTTACCTGGATGAGCAGTTCTTC. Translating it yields CASSYLDEQFF.

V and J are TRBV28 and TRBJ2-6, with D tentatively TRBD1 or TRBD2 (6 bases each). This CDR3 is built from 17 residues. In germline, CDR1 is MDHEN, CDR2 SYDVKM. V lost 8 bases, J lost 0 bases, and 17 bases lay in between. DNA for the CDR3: TGTGCCAGCTCCCGGGCGGGGACAACCTCTGGGGCCAACGTCCTGACTTTC. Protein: CASSRAGTTSGANVLTF. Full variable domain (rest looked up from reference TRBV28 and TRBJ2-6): DVKVTQSSRYLVKRTGEKVFLECVQDMDHENMFWYRQDPGLGLRLIYFSYDVKMKEKGDIPEGYSVSREKKERFSLILESASTNQTSMYLCASSRAGTTSGANVLTFGAGSRLTVL.

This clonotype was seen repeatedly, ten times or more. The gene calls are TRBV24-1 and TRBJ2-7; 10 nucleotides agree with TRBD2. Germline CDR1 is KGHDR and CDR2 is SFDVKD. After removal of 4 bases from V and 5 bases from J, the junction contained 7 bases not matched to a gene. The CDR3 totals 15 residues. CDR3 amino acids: CATSEPPGTSDEQYF. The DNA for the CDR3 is TGTGCCACCAGTGAGCCGCCGGGGACTAGCGACGAGCAGTACTTC.

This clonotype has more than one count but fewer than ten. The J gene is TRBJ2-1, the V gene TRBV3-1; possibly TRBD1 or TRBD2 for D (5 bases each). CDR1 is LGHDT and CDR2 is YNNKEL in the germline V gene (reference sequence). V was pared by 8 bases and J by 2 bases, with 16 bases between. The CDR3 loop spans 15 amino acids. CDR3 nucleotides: TGTGCCAGCCGAGAGGGGACCCTCGCCTACAATGAGCAGTTCTTC. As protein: CASREGTLAYNEQFF.

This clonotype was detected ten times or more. Here the CDR3 reads CSARDLSGYYNNEQFF. For the CDR3, the DNA is TGCAGTGCTAGAGATCTAAGCGGGTACTATAACAATGAGCAGTTCTTC. The chain employs TRBV20-1 and TRBJ2-1; D is possibly TRBD2 (6 bases). The ends were cut back, 0 bases at V and 5 bases at J, with 17 bases in the middle. CDR3 size: 16 residues. Germline V lookup: CDR1 DFQATT, CDR2 SNEGSKA (reference sequence).

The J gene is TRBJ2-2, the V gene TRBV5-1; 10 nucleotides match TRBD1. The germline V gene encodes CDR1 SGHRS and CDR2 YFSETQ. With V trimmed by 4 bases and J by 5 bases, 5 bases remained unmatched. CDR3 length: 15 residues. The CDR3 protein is CASSPDRGHTGELFF. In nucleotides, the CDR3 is TGCGCCAGCAGCCCCGACAGGGGGCATACCGGGGAGCTGTTTTTT.

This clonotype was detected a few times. DNA for the CDR3: TGTGCCAGCAGCCAAGAATGGGGAACTGAAGCTTTCTTT. This encodes CASSQEWGTEAFF. The V call is TRBV14, the J call TRBJ1-1; D is uncertain. This CDR3 region has 13 residues. Trimming took 0 bases from V and 5 from J, leaving 7 bases between them. Germline CDR1 reads SGHDN; CDR2 reads FVKESK.

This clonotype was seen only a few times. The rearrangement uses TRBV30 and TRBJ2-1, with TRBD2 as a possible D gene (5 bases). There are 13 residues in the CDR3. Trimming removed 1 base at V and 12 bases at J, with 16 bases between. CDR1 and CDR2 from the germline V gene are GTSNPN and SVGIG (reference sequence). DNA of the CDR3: TGTGCCTGGAGTGAGCTTAGGACCCGGGGGCAGTTCTTC. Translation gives CAWSELRTRGQFF.

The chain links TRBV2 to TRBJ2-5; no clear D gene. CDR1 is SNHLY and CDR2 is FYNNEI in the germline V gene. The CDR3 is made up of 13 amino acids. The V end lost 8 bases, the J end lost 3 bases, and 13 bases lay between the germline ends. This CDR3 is CASSTSSEETQYF. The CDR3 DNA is TGTGCCAGCTCGACCTCTTCGGAAGAGACCCAGTACTTC.

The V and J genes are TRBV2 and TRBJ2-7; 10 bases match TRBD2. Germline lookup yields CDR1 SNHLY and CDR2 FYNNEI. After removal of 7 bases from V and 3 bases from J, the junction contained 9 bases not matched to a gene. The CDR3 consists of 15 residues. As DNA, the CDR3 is TGTGCCAGCAAGAAGGAGCGGGAGGGGAGCTACGAGCAGTACTTC. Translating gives CASKKEREGSYEQYF.

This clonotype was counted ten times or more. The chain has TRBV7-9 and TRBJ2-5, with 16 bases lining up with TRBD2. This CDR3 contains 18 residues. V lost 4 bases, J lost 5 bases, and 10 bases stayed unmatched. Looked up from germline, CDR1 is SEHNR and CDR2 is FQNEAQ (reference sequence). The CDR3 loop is CASSSGLAGGFGSETQYF. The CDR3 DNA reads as TGTGCCAGCAGCTCGGGACTAGCGGGAGGGTTCGGTTCGGAGACCCAGTACTTC.

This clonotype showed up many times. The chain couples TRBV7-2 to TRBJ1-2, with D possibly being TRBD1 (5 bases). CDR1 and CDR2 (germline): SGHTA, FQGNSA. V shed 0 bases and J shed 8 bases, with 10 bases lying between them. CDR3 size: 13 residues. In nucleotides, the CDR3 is TGTGCCAGCAGCTTAGCTGGGGCGAAAGGCTACACCTTC. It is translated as CASSLAGAKGYTF.

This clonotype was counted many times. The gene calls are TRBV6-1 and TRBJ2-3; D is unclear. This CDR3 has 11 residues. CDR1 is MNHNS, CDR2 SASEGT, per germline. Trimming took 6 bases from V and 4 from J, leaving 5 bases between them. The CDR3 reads CASSLPDTQYF. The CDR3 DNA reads TGTGCCAGCAGCTTACCAGATACGCAGTATTTT.

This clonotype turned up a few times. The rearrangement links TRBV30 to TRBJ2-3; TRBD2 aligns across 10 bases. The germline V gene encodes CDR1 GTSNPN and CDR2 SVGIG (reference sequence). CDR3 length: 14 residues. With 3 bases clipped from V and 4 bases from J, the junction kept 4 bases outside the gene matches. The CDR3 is CAWRLAGRADTQYF. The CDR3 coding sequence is TGTGCCTGGAGACTAGCGGGAAGGGCAGATACGCAGTATTTT.

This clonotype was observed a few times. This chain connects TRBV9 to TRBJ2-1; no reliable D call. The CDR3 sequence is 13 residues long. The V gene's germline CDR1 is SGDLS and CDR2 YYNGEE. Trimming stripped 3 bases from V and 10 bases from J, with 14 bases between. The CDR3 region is CASSATVDQEQFF. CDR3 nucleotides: TGTGCCAGCAGCGCAACCGTGGATCAGGAGCAGTTCTTC.

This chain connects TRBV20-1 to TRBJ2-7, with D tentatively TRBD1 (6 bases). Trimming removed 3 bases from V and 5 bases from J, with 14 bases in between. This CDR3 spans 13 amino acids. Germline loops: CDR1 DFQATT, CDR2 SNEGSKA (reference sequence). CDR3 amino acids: CSASRQVGNEQYF. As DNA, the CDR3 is TGCAGTGCTAGTAGACAGGTCGGAAACGAGCAGTACTTC.

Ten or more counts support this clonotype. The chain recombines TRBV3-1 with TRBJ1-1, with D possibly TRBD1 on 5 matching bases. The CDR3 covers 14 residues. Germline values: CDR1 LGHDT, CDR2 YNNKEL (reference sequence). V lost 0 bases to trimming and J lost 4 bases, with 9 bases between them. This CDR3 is CASSQDFGTTEAFF. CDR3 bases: TGTGCCAGCAGCCAAGATTTCGGGACCACTGAAGCTTTCTTT.

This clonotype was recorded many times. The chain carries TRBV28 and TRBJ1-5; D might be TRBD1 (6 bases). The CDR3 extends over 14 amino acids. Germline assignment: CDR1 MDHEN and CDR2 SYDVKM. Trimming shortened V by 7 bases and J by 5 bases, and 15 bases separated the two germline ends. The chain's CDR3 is CASTNPTGYQPQHF. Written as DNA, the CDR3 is TGTGCCAGCACCAACCCGACAGGATATCAGCCCCAGCATTTT.

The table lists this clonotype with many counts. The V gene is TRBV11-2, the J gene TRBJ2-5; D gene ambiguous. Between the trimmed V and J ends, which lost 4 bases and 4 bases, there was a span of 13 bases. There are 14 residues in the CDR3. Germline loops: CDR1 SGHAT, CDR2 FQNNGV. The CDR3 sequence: CASSYGADSETQYF. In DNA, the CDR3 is TGTGCCAGCAGCTATGGTGCAGACTCAGAGACCCAGTACTTC.

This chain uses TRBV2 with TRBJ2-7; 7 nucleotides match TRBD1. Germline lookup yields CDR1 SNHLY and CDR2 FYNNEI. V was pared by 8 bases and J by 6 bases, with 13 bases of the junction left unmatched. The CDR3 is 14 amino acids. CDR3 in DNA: TGTGCCAGCTGCCGGGACAGCTTATTTCCCGAGCAGTACTTC. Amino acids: CASCRDSLFPEQYF.

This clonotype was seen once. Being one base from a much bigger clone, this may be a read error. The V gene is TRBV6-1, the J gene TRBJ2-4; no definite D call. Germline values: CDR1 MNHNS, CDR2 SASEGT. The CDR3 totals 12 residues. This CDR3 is CASSGSGYIQNF. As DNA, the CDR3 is TGTGCCAGCAGTGGCTCAGGATACATTCAGAACTTC.